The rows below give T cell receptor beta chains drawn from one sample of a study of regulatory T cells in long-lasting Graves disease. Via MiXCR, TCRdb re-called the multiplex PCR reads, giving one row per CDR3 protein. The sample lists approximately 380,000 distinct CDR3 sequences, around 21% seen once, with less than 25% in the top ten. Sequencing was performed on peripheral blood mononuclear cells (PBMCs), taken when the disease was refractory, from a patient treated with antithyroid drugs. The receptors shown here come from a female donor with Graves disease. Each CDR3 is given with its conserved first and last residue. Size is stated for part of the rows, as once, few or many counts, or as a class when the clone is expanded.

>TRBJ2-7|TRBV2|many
CASSEPGDYEQYF
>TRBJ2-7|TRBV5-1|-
CASRQGTPSYEQYF
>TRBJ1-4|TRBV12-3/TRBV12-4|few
CASSSRTGTNEKLFF
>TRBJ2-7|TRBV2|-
CASSRPSTYEQYF
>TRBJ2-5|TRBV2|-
CASSQEWSSIEETQYF
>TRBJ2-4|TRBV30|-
CAWDRGSTKNIQYF
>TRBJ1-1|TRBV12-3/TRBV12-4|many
CASRQNKRNTEAFF
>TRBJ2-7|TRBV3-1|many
CASSTRRDTYEQYF
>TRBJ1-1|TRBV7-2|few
CASSTSGTGGSEAFF
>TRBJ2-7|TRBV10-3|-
CAISELPEGAEAGSYEQYF
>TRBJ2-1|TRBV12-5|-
CASGPPDEQFF
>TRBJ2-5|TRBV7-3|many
CASSLGLAKEETQYF
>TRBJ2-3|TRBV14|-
CASSQRPLLSGGSGTDTQYF
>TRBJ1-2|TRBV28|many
CASRPTENYGYTF
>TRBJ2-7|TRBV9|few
CASSAGQNGNPYEQYF
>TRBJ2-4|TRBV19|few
CASSASGTGKNIQYF
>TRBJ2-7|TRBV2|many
CASSDLAGFYEQYF
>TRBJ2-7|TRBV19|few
CASSIPGGAYEQYF
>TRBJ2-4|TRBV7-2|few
CASSLGPGQIAKNIQYF
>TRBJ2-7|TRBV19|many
CASSIAPARRPKTSGRNNFYEQYF
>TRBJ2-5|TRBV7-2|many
CASSKDGGTGETQYF
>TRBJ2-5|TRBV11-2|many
CASSLTLTETQYF
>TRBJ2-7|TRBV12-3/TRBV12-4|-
CASSFGPRREQYF
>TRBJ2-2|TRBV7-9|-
CASSLSHMGELFF
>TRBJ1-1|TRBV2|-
CASSEEVAANTEAFF
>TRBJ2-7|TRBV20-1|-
CSARDVTSYEQYF
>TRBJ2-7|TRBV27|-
CASSLSATTPGTEQYF
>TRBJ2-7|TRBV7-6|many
CASSLFRDGAYEQYF
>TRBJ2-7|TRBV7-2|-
CASSAFGLAKVLGHEQYF
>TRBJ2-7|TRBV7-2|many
CASSQDLTGLDYEQYF
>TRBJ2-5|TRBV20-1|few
CSAEHPGQFLRYF
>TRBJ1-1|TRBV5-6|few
CASSSSYEAFF
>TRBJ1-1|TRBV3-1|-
CASSRRQPSNTEAFF
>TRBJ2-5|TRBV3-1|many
CASSQRGGRTQETQYF
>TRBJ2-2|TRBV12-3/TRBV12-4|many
CASTIGTSGRTGELFF
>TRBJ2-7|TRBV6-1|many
CASIQVDEQYF
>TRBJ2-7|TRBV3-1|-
CAGSQDGAGGWEQYF
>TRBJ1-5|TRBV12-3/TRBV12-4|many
CASSPGPSNQPQHF
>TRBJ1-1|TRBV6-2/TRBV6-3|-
CASSSPLTGTEAFF
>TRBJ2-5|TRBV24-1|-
CATSDLTRNEETQYF
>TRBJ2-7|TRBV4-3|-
CASGQDRGRDEQYF